This TCR beta chain was recovered during a study of blood T cell repertoires in COVID-19. Turning to the study itself: Samples taken during acute and convalescent COVID-19 were collected in the United States, Italy and Spain.

Clones were sequenced by immunoSEQ multiplex PCR, and TCRdb holds only the in-frame ones, with some missing. The profile covers 130,000 to 150,000 clones, with just under 85% appearing a single time and about 6.1% taken by the ten largest. Researchers sorted participants into cohorts using their self-reported clinical history. In germline, CDR1 is PRHDT, CDR2 FYEKMQ (reference sequence). V dropped 0 bases and J dropped 4 bases, with 11 bases sitting between them. The CDR3 is 15 residues long. This chain uses TRBV13 with TRBJ2-3; D may be TRBD1 (5 bases). The sample comprised PBMCs or T cells enriched from blood (not recorded which). The TCR originated in a woman aged 40 to 50 who had recovered from COVID-19. The DNA for the CDR3 is TGTGCCAGCAGCTTAGGAGGGTTGGGGCCAGATACGCAGTATTTT. The encoded protein is CASSLGGLGPDTQYF.